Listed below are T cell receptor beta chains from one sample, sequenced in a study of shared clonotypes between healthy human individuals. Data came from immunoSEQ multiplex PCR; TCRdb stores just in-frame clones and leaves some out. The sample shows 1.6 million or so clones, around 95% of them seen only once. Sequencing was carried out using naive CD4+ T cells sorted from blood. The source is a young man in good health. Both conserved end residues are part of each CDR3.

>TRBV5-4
CASSEIQGRGTEAFF
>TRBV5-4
CASSFRTGTGGVEQYF
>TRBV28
CASSPGDQRRNF
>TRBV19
CASSVTVATNEKLFF
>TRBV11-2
CASSAAGYGYTF
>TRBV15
CATSREGLAAGEETQYF
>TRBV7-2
CASSILLRTDYEQYF
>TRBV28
CASSRSLNQPQHF
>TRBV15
CATRDGGSPNEQYF
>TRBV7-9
CASSLGGLYEQYF
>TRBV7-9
CASSPPRKGQEKNTEAFF
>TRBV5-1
CASSQIPGQGYNEQFF
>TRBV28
CASSLRQTNEKLFF
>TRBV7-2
CASSLSGQGLNTIYF
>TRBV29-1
CSVEKDRELEQYF
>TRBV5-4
CASRGSGTDTF
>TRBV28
CASSPSFQGEAEKLFF
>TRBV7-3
CASSLFGGITGELFF
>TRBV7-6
CASSRSGTPDRRYEQYF
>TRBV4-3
CASSRLTAGTYNEQFF
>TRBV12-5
CASGLDYGTSGSKYNEQFF
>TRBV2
CASSDFGLPAIGQFF